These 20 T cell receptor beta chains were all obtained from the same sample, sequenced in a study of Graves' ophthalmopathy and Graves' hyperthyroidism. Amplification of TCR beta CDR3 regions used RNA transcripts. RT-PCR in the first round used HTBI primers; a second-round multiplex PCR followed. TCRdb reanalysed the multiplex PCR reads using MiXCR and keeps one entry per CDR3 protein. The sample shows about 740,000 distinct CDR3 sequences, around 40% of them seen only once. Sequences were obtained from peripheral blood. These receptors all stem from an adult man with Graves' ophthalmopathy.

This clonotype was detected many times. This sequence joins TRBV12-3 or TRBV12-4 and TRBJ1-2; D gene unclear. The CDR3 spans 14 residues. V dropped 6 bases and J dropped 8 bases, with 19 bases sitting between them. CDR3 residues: CASRPSQGSIGYTF. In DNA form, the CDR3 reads TGTGCCAGCAGGCCCTCACAAGGGAGCATCGGCTACACCTTC.

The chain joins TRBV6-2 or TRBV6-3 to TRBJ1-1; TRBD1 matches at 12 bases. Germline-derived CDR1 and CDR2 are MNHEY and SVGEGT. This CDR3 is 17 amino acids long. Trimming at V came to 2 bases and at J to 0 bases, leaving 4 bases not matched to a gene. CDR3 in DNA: TGTGCCAGCAGTTACGGGACAGGGGGCGCCATGAACACTGAAGCTTTCTTT. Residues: CASSYGTGGAMNTEAFF.

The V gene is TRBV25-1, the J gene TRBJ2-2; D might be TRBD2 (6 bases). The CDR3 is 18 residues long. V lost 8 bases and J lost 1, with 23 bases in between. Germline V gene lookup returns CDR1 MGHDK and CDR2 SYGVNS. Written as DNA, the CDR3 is TGTGCCAGCGTTGAAGATCCCTGGGCGGGGAAGAACACCGGGGAGCTGTTTTTT. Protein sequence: CASVEDPWAGKNTGELFF.

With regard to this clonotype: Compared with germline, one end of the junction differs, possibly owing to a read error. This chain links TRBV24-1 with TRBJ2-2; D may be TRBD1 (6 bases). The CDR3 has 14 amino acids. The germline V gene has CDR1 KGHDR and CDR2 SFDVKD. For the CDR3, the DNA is TGTGCCACCGGTAGACAGGACTCATACGGGGAGCTGTCTTTT. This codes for CATGRQDSYGELSF.

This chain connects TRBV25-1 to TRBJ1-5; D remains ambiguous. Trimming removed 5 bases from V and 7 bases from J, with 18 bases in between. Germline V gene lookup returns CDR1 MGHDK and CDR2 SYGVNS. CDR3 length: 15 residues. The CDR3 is CASSPPRVMVQPQHF. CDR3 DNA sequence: TGTGCCAGCAGTCCCCCCCGGGTCATGGTACAGCCCCAGCATTTT.

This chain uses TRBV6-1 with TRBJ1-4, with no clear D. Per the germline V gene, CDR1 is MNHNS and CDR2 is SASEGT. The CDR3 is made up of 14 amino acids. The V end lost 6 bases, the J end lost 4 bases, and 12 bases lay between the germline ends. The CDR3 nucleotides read TGTGCCAGCAGAACGGACGGAAGTAATGAAAAACTGTTTTTT. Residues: CASRTDGSNEKLFF.

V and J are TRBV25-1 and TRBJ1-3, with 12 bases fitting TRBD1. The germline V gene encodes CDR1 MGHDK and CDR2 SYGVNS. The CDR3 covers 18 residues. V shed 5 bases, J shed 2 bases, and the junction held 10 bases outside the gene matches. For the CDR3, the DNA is TGTGCCAGCAGTTTAGGGGACAGGGGGCGTCTGGCTGGAAACACCATATATTTT. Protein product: CASSLGDRGRLAGNTIYF.

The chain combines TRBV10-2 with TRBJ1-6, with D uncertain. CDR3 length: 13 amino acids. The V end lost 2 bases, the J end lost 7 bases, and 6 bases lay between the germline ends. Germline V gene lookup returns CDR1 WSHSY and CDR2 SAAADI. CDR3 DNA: TGCGCCAGCAGTGAGATCATGAATTCACCCCTCCACTTT. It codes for CASSEIMNSPLHF.

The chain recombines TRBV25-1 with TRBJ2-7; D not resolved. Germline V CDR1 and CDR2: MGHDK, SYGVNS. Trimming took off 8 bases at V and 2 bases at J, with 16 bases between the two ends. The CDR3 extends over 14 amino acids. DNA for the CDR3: TGTGCCAGCTACAAGGCCCCTCGGACCTACGAGCAGTACTTC. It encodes CASYKAPRTYEQYF.

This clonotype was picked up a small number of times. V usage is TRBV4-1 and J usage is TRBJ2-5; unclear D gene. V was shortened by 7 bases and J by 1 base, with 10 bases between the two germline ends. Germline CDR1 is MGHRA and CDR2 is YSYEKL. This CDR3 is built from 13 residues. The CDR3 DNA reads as TGCGCCAGCAAAGGCTCGCCCCAAGAGACCCAGTACTTC. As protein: CASKGSPQETQYF.

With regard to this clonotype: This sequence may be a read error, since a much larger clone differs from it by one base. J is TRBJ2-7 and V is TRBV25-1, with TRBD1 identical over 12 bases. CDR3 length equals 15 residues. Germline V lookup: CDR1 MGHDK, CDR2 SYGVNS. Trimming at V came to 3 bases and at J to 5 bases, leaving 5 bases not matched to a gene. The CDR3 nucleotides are TGTGCCAGCAGTGACCCCGGGACAGGGGGCCACGAGCAGTACTTC. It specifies CASSDPGTGGHEQYF.

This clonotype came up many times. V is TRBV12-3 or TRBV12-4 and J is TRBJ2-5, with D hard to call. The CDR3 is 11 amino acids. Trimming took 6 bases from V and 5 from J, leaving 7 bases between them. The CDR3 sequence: CASSFGETQYF. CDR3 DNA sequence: TGTGCCAGCAGCTTCGGGGAGACCCAGTACTTC.

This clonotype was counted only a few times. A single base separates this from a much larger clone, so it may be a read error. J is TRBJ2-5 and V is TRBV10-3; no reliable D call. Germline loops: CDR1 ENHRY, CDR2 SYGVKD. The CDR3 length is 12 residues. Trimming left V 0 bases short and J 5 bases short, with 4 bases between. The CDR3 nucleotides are TGTGCCATCAGTGAGTCAAACGAGACCCAGTACTTC. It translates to CAISESNETQYF.

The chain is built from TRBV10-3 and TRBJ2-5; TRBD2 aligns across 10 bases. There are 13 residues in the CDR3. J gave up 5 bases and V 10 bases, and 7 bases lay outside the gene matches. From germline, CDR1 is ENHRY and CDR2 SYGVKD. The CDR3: CASGSGRLETQYF. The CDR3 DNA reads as TGTGCCAGCGGTAGCGGGAGGTTGGAGACCCAGTACTTC.

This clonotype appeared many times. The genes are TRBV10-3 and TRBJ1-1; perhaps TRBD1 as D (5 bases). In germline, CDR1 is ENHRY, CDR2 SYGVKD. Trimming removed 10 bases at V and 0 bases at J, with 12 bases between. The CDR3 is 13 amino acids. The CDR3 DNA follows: TGTGCCAGCAGGGTGAAGATGAACACTGAAGCTTTCTTT. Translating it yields CASRVKMNTEAFF.

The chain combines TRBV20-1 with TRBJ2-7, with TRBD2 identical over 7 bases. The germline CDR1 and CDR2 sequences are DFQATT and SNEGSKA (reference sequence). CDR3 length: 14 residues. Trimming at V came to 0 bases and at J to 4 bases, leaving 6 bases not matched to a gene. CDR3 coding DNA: TGCAGTGCTAGAGATCTGGGACTACGATACGAGCAGTACTTC. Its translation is CSARDLGLRYEQYF.

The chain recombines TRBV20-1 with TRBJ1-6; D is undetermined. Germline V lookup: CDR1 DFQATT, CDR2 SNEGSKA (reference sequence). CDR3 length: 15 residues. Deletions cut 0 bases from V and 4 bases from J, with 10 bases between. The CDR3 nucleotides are TGCAGTGCTAGAGAGGCAGGTTTATATAATTCACCCCTCCACTTT. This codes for CSAREAGLYNSPLHF.

The CDR3 DNA is TGTGCCAGCAGTGCCGGGGGGGAATACGAGCAGTACTTC. Its protein is CASSAGGEYEQYF. The chain employs TRBV2 and TRBJ2-7; the match to TRBD2 covers 8 bases. Germline V gives CDR1 SNHLY, CDR2 FYNNEI. The length of the CDR3 is 13 residues. V lost 4 bases to trimming and J lost 4 bases; unmatched junction nucleotides: 3.

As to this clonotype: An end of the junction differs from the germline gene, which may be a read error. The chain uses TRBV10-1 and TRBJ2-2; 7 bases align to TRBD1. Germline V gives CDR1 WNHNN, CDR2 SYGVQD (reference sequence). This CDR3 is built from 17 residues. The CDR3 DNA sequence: TGCGCCAGCAGTGCACCGGGACAGAGTCCGAACACCGAGGAGCTGTTTTTT. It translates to CASSAPGQSPNTEELFF.

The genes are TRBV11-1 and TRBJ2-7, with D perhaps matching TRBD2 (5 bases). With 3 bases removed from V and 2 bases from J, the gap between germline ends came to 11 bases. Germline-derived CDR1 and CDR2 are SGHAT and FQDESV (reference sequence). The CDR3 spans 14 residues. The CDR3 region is CASSLEVSPYEQYF. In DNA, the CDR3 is TGTGCCAGCAGCTTGGAGGTGTCCCCCTACGAGCAGTACTTC.